This T cell receptor (beta chain) was captured by sequencing in a study of cytomegalovirus exposure and HLA in healthy donors. Clones were read by immunoSEQ multiplex PCR, and TCRdb kept only the in-frame ones, dropping some. This sample carries roughly 140,000 clones, just over 85% of them seen once, and the ten largest clones take almost 8%. The CDR3 is made up of 15 amino acids. V trimming: 3 bases; J trimming: 3 bases; junction bases outside the gene matches: 1. Germline lookup yields CDR1 SGHTA and CDR2 FQGNSA. This sequence was found in a woman aged 18-30 years in good health and CMV-seropositive. The sequenced sample was PBMCs. The chain couples TRBV7-2 to TRBJ2-2, with 10 bases fitting TRBD1. Here the CDR3 reads CASSLGQGYTGELFF. Written as DNA, the CDR3 is TGTGCCAGCAGCTTGGGACAGGGGTACACCGGGGAGCTGTTTTTT.